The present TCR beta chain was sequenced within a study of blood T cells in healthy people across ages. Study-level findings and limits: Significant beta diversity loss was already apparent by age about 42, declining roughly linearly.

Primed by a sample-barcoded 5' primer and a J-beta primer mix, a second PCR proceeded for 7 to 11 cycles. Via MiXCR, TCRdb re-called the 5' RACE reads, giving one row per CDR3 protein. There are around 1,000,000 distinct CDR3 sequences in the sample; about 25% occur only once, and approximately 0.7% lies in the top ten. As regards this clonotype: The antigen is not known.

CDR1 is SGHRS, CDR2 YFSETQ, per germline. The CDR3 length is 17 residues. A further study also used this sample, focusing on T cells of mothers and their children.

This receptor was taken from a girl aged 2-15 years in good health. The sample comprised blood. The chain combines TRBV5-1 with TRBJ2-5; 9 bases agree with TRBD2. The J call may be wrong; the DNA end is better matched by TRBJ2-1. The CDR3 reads CASSAPRASGIDNEQFF. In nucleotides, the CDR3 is TGCGCCAGCAGCGCGCCCCGGGCTAGCGGGATCGACAATGAGCAGTTCTTC.